The entry below describes one TCR beta chain. Antigen unknown. The V and J ends lost 5 bases and 9 bases respectively, with 11 bases between them. The CDR3 loop spans 12 amino acids. Per germline, CDR1 MNHEY and CDR2 SVGAGI. Original processing notes: Junction-only immunoSEQ data arrived without quality scores, meaning filtering differed. The assay was immunoSEQ multiplex PCR, and TCRdb's table has in-frame clones only and misses some. The V and J calls and clone size come from that table; D and trimming were worked out from the DNA. This table has about 2 million clones, 90% to 95% appearing once. The data are from a study of shared clonotypes between healthy human individuals. Background on the study: Donors had three CD4 naive, three CD4 memory, two CD8 naive and one CD8 memory plate apiece. Study findings and constraints: Exclusively blood specimens were collected; tissue repertoires likely differ. Few donors restricted represented genetic and exposure-history diversity.

This sequence joins TRBV6-5 and TRBJ2-1; D is ambiguous. The receptor was isolated from a man younger than 30 in good health. Sample: naive CD4+ T cells sorted from blood. Subset in this sample: CD45RA+ positively selected. CDR3 protein: CASSRLPPEQFF. The CDR3 DNA reads TGTGCCAGCAGTCGACTCCCACCTGAGCAGTTCTTC.